This T cell receptor (beta chain) derives from a study of tumor-infiltrating lymphocytes in primary liver carcinoma (dated 2017 in TCRdb). For the wider study: Hepatocellular carcinoma (four) or combined HCC and intrahepatic cholangiocarcinoma (one) was present in the five patients, who were three men and two women aged 30 to 69 years. The tumors of the five patients were staged as T1-T3 N0M0, with maximum diameters ranging from roughly 4 to 11 cm. Each sample produced about 3.5 to 8 million productive TCRbeta reads, and read depth showed no significant difference between tissue types. TCRbeta repertoire sequencing, expression microarrays and whole-exome sequencing were combined in the study across five regions of each liver tumor, with adjacent normal tissue and blood also included. A total of approximately 35 specimens from 5 patients underwent TCRbeta repertoire sequencing, comprising 25 tumor regions, 5 adjacent noncancerous liver tissues and 5 peripheral blood samples. The 20 to 25 tumor region samples were profiled with Agilent mRNA microarrays so that TCRbeta repertoire diversity could be related to the local molecular phenotype. Repertoires from technical replicates were highly reproducible, with mean shared-clone rates around 0.87 and correlation coefficients above 0.98.

CDR1 and CDR2, looked up from the germline V gene (reference sequence), are SGHAT and FQDESV. Here V drops 3 bases and J drops 16 bases, and the junction holds 18 bases not matched to any gene. From cysteine to phenylalanine, the CDR3 is 17 amino acids long. Just CDR3 DNA is preserved here, 51 bases in frame from base 1. TCRbeta-specific cDNA was reverse-transcribed from 500 ng total RNA using a constant-region primer and ProtoScript II reverse transcriptase. TCRbeta libraries were built with three nested multiplex PCR rounds, a slightly modified ARM-PCR procedure. The first two PCR rounds used multiplex TRBV1-TRBV30 forward primers with a Cbeta reverse primer, each for roughly 11 cycles. A final 25-cycle PCR with Deep VentR polymerase added sample barcodes and Illumina adapters. Before sequencing, amplicons of 200-500 bp were gel-purified using a QIAquick gel extraction kit. TCRbeta amplicons were sequenced on an Illumina HiSeq 2500 with 250-bp paired-end reads. The source study handled its data this way. To recover full CDR3 sequences, reads were quality-trimmed using Trimmomatic v0.33 and paired reads were then merged using FLASH v1.2.11. MiGEC v1.2.1b assigned V, D and J germline segments to the rearranged TCRbeta sequences. Clonotype statistics and Shannon-Wiener diversity indices were computed with VDJtools v1.0.0. To cut down on sampling bias, every analysis after diversity analysis relied on just the 250 most abundant clonotypes from each sample. TCRdb's own reprocessing of the public reads used fastp at Q25 and MiXCR and kept productive beta chains. When rows share a CDR3 protein, they turn into one entry using the most common DNA and genes. Clone size and V and J calls follow TCRdb, not the original study. The sample table contains some 30,000 distinct CDR3 sequences; only one count was recorded for 70% to 80% of them. The ten top clones hold 30% to 40% of the sample.

In the case of this clonotype: Which antigen it targets is not known. One base away there is no much larger clone; base qualities are not given.

Study-level results and caveats: Only five or six patients were included in the study, and the authors note that the findings should be validated in a larger study. Since the samples were bulk and unsorted, there was no way to compare CD4+ and CD8+ T cell repertoires. A significantly larger repertoire fraction was made up by the top 250 clones in tumors than in blood (p = 0.039). Only roughly 7-24% of top clones appeared in all five regions of a tumor, which suggests that tumor-infiltrating T cells are spatially heterogeneous. Pairs of tumor regions showed greater repertoire overlap (mean about 36%) than tumor-adjacent pairs (roughly 17%) or tumor-blood pairs (approximately 15%), which is consistent with antigen-driven expansion. Only the TCR beta chain was sequenced, which likely underestimates true repertoire diversity because unpaired alpha chains were not captured.

Total RNA and DNA were co-extracted without cell sorting from about 19-30 mg of bulk tissue using the AllPrep DNA/RNA mini kit. Between late 2015 and 2016, a handful of patients in China with histopathologically diagnosed primary liver carcinoma had surgical resection. Chronic HBV infection was present in the patients, and the patients were treatment-naive at sampling. Each tumor was sampled at five spatially separated regions: the superior, inferior, left-lateral and right-lateral poles and the tumor centre. Histological examination found more than 90% viable tumor cells in every tumor sample. Fresh tumor and adjacent tissue pieces were bisected; one half was stored in RNAlater at -80°C, the other sent for histology.

The chain is made from TRBV11-1 and TRBJ2-4; 13 central bases correspond to TRBD2. The clonotype was recovered from a woman younger than 45 with primary liver carcinoma and hepatitis B virus infection. Specimen: liver tumor tissue from sampling region 3. The label giving this sample's cell subset or site can be read as: tumor region T3, left-lateral pole. The CDR3 reads CASSFPGTSGTKNIDYF. The DNA is TGTGCCAGCAGCTTTCCCGGGACTAGCGGGACCAAAAACATTGATTACTTC.